This T cell receptor (beta chain) stems from a study of cytomegalovirus exposure and HLA in healthy donors. The study's findings and limits: At a 0.05 false discovery rate, a later analysis found around 17,000 TCR beta sequences to be associated with HLA alleles. A few CMV-associated chains proved CMV antigen-specific in vitro.

Primers for the PCR totalled 60 Vbeta and 13 Jbeta. TCRdb's copy holds only in-frame clones and misses some; the assay was immunoSEQ multiplex PCR. The data show about 210,000 clones, about four fifths seen once. As concerns this clone: Its antigen is not identified.

The source of this sequence is a man in his forties in good health and CMV-seropositive. Sequencing was carried out using PBMCs.

In DNA form, the CDR3 reads TGTGCCAGCATTGACAGGGGGCCTAGGTACGGTGAGCAGTTCTTC. Translating it yields CASIDRGPRYGEQFF. This chain uses TRBV2 with TRBJ2-1; 10 positions agree with TRBD1. From germline, CDR1 is SNHLY and CDR2 FYNNEI. V shed 7 bases, J shed 9 bases, and the junction held 12 bases outside the gene matches. The CDR3 is made up of 15 amino acids.